This T cell receptor (beta chain) appears in the sequencing data of a study of cytomegalovirus exposure and HLA in healthy donors. The PCR had 60 Vbeta and 13 Jbeta primers. Sequenced by immunoSEQ multiplex PCR; TCRdb stores in-frame clones only, minus some. The sample shows around 150,000 clones, roughly 80% of them seen only once. Worth noting for this clone: Antigen unknown. The same CDR3 also results from other DNA sequences found in this sample.

Study observations and caveats: An analysis done earlier found most TCR beta V segments productive about 87% or about 30% of the time.

The J segment lost 5 bases and the V segment lost 3 bases, leaving 1 base of the junction unmatched. There are 13 residues in the CDR3. Germline CDR1 and CDR2: KGHSH and LQKENI. Sequences were obtained from PBMCs. The receptor was derived from a male donor in good health and CMV-seropositive. The J gene is TRBJ1-5, the V gene TRBV18; 7 bases map to TRBD1. CDR3 nucleotide sequence: TGTGCCAGCTCACCTCAGGGGGATCAGCCCCAGCATTTT. It encodes CASSPQGDQPQHF.